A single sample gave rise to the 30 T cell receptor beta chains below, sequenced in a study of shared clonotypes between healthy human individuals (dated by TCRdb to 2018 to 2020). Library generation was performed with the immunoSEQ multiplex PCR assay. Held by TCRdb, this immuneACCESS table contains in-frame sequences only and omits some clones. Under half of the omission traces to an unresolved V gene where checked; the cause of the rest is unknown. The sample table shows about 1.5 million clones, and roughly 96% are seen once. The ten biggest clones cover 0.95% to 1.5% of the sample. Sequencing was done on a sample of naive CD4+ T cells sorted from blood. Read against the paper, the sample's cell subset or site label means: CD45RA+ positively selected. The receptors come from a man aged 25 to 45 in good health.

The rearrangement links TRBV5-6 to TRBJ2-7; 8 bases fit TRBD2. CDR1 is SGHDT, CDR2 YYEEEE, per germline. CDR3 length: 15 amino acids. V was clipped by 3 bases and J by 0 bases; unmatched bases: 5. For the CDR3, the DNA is TGTGCCAGCAGCTCTGAGCGGGGGAACTCCTACGAGCAGTACTTC. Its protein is CASSSERGNSYEQYF.

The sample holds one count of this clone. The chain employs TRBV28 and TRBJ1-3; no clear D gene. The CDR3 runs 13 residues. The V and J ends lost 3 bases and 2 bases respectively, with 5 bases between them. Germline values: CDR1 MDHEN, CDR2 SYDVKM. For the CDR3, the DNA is TGTGCCAGCAGTTTTGATACTGGAAACACCATATATTTT. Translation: CASSFDTGNTIYF.

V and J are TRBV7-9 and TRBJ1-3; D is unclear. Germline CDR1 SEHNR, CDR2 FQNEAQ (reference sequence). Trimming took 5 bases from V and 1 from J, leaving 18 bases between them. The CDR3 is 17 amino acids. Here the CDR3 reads CASSPEGGKFSGNTIYF. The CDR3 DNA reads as TGTGCCAGCAGCCCCGAAGGCGGGAAATTTTCTGGAAACACCATATATTTT.

In DNA form, the CDR3 reads TGTGCCAGCAGCTTGCGTCTGGGAAGCGAGCAGTACTTC. This encodes CASSLRLGSEQYF. The chain couples TRBV5-4 to TRBJ2-7; D unresolved. Trimming left V 1 base short and J 6 bases short, with 11 bases between. Germline lookup yields CDR1 SGHNT and CDR2 YYREEE (reference sequence). The CDR3 covers 13 residues.

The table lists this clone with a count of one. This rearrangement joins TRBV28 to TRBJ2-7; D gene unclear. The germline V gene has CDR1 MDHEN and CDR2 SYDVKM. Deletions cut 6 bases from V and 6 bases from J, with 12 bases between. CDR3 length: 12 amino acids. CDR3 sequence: CASSPPGREQYF. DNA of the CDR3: TGTGCCAGCAGCCCCCCGGGCCGCGAGCAGTACTTC.

The CDR3 loop reads CSVQTGGDQPQHF. For the CDR3, the DNA is TGCAGCGTTCAGACAGGGGGAGATCAGCCCCAGCATTTT. V gene TRBV29-1 combines with J gene TRBJ1-5, with 9 bases fitting TRBD1. The CDR3 runs to 13 residues. Germline V lookup: CDR1 SQVTM, CDR2 ANQGSEA. V dropped 5 bases and J dropped 5; count of bases not matched to a gene: 4. Together with reference TRBV29-1 and TRBJ1-5, the CDR3 gives the full variable domain: SAVISQKPSRDICQRGTSLTIQCQVDSQVTMMFWYRQQPGQSLTLIATANQGSEATYESGFVIDKFPISRPNLTFSTLTVSNMSPEDSSIYLCSVQTGGDQPQHFGDGTRLSIL.

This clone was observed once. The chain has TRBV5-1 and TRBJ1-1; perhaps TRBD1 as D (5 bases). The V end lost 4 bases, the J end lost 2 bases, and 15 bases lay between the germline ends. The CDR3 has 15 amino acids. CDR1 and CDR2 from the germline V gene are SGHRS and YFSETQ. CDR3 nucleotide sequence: TGCGCCAGCAGCCGGGCGGGGGATCTTAACACTGAAGCTTTCTTT. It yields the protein CASSRAGDLNTEAFF.

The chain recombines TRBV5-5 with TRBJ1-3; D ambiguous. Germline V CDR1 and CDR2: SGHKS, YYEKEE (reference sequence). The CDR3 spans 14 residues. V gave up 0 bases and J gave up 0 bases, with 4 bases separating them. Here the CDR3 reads CASSLGSSGNTIYF. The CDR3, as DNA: TGTGCCAGCAGCTTGGGCAGCTCTGGAAACACCATATATTTT.

The CDR3 nucleotides are TGCAGCGTTGCGGGATTCGCCACTGAAGCTTTCTTT. Translated: CSVAGFATEAFF. J is TRBJ1-1 and V is TRBV29-1, with D uncertain. Trimming stripped 4 bases from V and 4 bases from J, with 10 bases between. Germline CDR1 SQVTM, CDR2 ANQGSEA. CDR3 size: 12 residues.

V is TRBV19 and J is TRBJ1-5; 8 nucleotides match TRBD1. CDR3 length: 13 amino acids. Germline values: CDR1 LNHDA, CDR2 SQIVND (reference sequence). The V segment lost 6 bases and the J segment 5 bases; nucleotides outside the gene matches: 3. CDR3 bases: TGTGCCAGTAGAACAGGGGGTCATCAGCCCCAGCATTTT. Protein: CASRTGGHQPQHF.

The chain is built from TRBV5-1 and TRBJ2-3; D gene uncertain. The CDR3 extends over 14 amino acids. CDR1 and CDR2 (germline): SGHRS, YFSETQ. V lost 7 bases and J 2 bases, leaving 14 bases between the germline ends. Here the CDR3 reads CASGSRFATDTQYF. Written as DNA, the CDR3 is TGCGCCAGCGGCTCCAGGTTTGCCACAGATACGCAGTATTTT.

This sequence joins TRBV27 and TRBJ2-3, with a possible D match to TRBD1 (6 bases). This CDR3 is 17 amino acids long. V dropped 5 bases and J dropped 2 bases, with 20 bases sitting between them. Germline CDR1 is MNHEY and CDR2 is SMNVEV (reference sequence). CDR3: CASSPLGAPTPTDTQYF. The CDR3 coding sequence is TGTGCCAGCAGTCCTCTGGGGGCCCCTACCCCCACAGATACGCAGTATTTT.

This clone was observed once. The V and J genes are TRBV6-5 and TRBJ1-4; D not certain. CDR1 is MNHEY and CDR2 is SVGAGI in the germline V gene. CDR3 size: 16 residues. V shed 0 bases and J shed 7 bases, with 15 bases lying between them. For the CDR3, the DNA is TGTGCCAGCAGTTACTCGATCCGGGTTGGGGTTGAAAAACTGTTTTTT. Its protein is CASSYSIRVGVEKLFF.

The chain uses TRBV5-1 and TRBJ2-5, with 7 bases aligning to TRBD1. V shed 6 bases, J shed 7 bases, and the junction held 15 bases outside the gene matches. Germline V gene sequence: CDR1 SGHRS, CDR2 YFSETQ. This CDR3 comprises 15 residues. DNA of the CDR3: TGCGCCAGCATGGACAGGTCGATCCTTGAATTGACCCAGTACTTC. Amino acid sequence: CASMDRSILELTQYF.

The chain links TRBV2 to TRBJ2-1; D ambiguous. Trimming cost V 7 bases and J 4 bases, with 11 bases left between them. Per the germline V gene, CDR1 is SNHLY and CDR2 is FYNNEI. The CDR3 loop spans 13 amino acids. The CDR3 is CASKVGEYNEQFF. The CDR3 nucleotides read TGTGCCAGCAAAGTTGGAGAGTACAATGAGCAGTTCTTC.

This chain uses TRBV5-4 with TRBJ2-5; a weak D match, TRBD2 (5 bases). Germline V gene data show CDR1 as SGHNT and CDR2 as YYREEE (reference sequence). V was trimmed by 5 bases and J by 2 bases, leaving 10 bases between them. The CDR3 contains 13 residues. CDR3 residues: CASSPDWQETQYF. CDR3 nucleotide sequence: TGTGCCAGCAGTCCGGACTGGCAAGAGACCCAGTACTTC.

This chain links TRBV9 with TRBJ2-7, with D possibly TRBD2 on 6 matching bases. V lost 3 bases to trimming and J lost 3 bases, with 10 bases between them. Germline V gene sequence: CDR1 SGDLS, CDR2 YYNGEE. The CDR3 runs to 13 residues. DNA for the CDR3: TGTGCCAGCAGCGAGGCTAGCGACTACGAGCAGTACTTC. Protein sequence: CASSEASDYEQYF.

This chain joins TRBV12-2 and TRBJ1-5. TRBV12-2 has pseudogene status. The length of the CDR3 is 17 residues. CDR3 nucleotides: TGTGCAAGTCGCTTAGACGTGGATCGGACGGGCAATCAGCCCCAGCATTTT. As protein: CASRLDVDRTGNQPQHF.

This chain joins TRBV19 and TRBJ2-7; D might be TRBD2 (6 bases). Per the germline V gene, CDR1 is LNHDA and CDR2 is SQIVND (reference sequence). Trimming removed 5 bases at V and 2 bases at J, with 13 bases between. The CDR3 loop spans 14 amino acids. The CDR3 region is CASSDRLVTYEQYF. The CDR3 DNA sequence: TGTGCCAGTAGTGACCGACTAGTTACCTACGAGCAGTACTTC.

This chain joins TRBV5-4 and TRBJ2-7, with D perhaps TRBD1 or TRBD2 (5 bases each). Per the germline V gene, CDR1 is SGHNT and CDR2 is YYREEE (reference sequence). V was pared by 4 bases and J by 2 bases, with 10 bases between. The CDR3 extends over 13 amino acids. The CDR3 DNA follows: TGTGCCAGCAGCCAGGGACCAACCTACGAGCAGTACTTC. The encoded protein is CASSQGPTYEQYF.

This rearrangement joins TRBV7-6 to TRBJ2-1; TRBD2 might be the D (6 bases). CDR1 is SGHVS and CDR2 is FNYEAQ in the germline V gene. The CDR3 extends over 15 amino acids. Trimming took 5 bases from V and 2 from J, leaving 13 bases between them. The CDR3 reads CASSPRESPYNEQFF. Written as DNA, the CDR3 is TGTGCCAGCAGCCCACGGGAGTCCCCCTACAATGAGCAGTTCTTC.

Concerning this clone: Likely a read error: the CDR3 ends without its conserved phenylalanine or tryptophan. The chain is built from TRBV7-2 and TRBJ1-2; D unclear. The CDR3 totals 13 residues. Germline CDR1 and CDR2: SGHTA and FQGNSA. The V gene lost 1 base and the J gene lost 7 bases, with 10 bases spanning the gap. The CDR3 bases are TGTGCCAGCAGCTTAGAAGTTAGGTCTGGCTACACCCTC. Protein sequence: CASSLEVRSGYTL.

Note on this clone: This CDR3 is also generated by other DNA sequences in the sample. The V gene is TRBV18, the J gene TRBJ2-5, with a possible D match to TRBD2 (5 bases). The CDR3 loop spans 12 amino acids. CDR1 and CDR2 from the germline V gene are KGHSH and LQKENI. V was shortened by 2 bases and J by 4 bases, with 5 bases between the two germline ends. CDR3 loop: CASSPEGETQYF. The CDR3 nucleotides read TGTGCCAGCTCACCAGAGGGAGAGACCCAGTACTTC. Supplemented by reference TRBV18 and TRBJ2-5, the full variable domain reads NAGVMQNPRHLVRRRGQEARLRCSPMKGHSHVYWYRQLPEEGLKFMVYLQKENIIDESGMPKERFSAEFPKEGPSILRIQQVVRGDSAAYFCASSPEGETQYFGPGTRLLVL.

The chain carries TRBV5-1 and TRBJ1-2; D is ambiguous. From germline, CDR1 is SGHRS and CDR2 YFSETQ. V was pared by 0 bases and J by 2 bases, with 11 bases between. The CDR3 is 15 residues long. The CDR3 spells CASSLAAQSNYGYTF. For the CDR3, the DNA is TGCGCCAGCAGCTTGGCAGCACAGTCCAACTATGGCTACACCTTC. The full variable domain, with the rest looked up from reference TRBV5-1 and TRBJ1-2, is KAGVTQTPRYLIKTRGQQVTLSCSPISGHRSVSWYQQTPGQGLQFLFEYFSETQRNKGNFPGRFSGRQFSNSRSEMNVSTLELGDSALYLCASSLAAQSNYGYTFGSGTRLTVV.

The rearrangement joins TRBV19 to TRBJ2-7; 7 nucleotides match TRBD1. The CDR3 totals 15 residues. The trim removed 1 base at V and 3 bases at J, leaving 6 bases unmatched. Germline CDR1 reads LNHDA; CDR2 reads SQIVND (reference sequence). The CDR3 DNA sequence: TGTGCCAGTAGTATAGGTCGGGACAGAAGCTACGAGCAGTACTTC. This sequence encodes CASSIGRDRSYEQYF.

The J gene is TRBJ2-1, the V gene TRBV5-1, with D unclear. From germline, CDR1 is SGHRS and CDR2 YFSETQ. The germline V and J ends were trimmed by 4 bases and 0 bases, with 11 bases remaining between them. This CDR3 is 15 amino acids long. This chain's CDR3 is CASSTTKSSYNEQFF. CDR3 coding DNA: TGCGCCAGCAGCACCACTAAGAGCTCCTACAATGAGCAGTTCTTC.

The CDR3 DNA sequence: TGTGCCAGCAGCTTGGCTGGAGGTGGGACCCAGTACTTC. It yields the protein CASSLAGGGTQYF. This sequence joins TRBV5-6 and TRBJ2-5; a possible D gene is TRBD2 (5 bases). The CDR3 spans 13 residues. Between the trimmed V and J ends, which lost 0 bases and 7 bases, there was a span of 10 bases. The germline V gene has CDR1 SGHDT and CDR2 YYEEEE.

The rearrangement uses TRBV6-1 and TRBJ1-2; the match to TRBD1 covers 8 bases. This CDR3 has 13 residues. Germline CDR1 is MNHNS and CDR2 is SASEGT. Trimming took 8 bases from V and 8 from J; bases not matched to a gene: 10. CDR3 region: CASRGTGPDGYTF. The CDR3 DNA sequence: TGTGCCAGCCGTGGGACAGGACCCGACGGCTACACCTTC.

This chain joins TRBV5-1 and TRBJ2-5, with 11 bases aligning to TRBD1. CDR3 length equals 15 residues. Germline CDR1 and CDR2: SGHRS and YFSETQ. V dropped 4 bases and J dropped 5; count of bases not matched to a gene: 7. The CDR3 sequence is CASSLTGTGGETQYF. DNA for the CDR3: TGCGCCAGCAGCCTTACAGGGACAGGGGGTGAGACCCAGTACTTC. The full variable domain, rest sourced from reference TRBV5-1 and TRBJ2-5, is KAGVTQTPRYLIKTRGQQVTLSCSPISGHRSVSWYQQTPGQGLQFLFEYFSETQRNKGNFPGRFSGRQFSNSRSEMNVSTLELGDSALYLCASSLTGTGGETQYFGPGTRLLVL.

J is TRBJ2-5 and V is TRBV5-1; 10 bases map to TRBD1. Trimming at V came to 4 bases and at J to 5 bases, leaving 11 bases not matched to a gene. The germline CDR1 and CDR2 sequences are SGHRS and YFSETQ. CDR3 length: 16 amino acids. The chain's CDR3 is CASSARGTGVGETQYF. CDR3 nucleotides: TGCGCCAGCAGCGCCCGTGGGACAGGGGTGGGTGAGACCCAGTACTTC.